This TCR beta chain is drawn from a study of vaccination effects on CD4 cells after COVID-19. Libraries were prepared by immunoSEQ multiplex PCR; TCRdb keeps only in-frame clonotypes and omits some of them. The data contain 65,000 to 85,000 clones, over 70% of them singletons. Comments on this clone: Its antigen remains unknown.

The CDR3 has 15 residues. Deletions cut 5 bases from V and 2 bases from J, with 14 bases between. Per the germline V gene, CDR1 is LNHDA and CDR2 is SQIVND (reference sequence). Regarding the study as a whole: Both infection-induced and vaccine-induced clones contracted markedly at late post-vaccination timepoints.

Before any sequencing was done, the ViraFEST assay used viral peptide pools to expand antigen-specific CD4+ T cells. At the end of about 10 days of culture, CD4+ T cells were isolated. In the vaccine recipients, nucleocapsid antibodies were negative and there was no prior SARS-CoV-2 infection. Peptides at roughly 9.2 ug/ml and IL-2 at about 10 IU/ml were added to fewer than 2.5 million PBMC per well. On both days 3 and 7, half of the culture medium was replaced with IL-2 medium. The source of this sequence is a human donor who received a COVID-19 vaccine. The V call is TRBV19, the J call TRBJ2-3; the D gene is possibly TRBD1 (5 bases). The sequencing here drew on CD4+ T cells from PBMCs cultured with SARS-CoV-2 spike peptides, taken before COVID-19 vaccination. This CDR3 is CASSRTSTATDTQYF. The CDR3 DNA is TGTGCCAGTAGTCGTACTTCGACAGCCACAGATACGCAGTATTTT.